This T cell receptor (beta chain) stems from a study of blood T cell repertoires in COVID-19. Study information: Sites in the United States, Italy and Spain provided acute and convalescent COVID-19 samples. Sample material is recorded as cDNA or gDNA derived from T cells, B-cell-depleted T cells, or PBMCs.

Original processing methods: From reference gene primer amplification, estimates of nucleated cell counts were derived. Data came from immunoSEQ multiplex PCR; TCRdb stores just in-frame clones and leaves some out. V and J calls and clone size are as listed in that table; D and trimming were resolved from the DNA. The top ten clones hold approximately 1.5% of a sample with roughly 200,000 clones, around 88% of them seen once. V was pared by 3 bases and J by 0 bases, with 14 bases between. The germline V gene encodes CDR1 KGHSH and CDR2 LQKENI. The CDR3 has 16 residues. The origin of this receptor is a man between 18 and 29 years old with active or convalescent COVID-19. The source material was peripheral blood. This chain connects TRBV18 to TRBJ1-1; unclear D gene. The DNA for the CDR3 is TGTGCCAGCTCACCTCCGGGGATGGGGATGAACACTGAAGCTTTCTTT. Amino acid sequence: CASSPPGMGMNTEAFF.